Below, one TCR beta chain is given with its context. Sequencing was performed with immunoSEQ multiplex PCR; in TCRdb, only in-frame clones are kept and a portion is missing. The sample contains about 660,000 clones, around 89% of which appear only once. Germline assignment: CDR1 LGHNA and CDR2 YSLEER. The CDR3 contains 17 residues. With 0 bases clipped from V and 1 base from J, the junction kept 7 bases outside the gene matches. This sample is part of a study of shared T cell receptors in the human thymus. The same sample was also studied in work on human thymus T cells. That study reports: The donor group consisted of healthy Finnish infants who were having corrective surgery for congenital heart defects. Usage of V and J genes appeared biased in thymic and blood repertoires.

The receptor's source is a boy younger than two with a congenital heart defect. Sequenced material: thymocytes. The gene calls are TRBV4-3 and TRBJ2-3; 7 bases agree with TRBD2. DNA of the CDR3: TGCGCCAGCAGCCAAGATCTCCGGACTAGAGGCACAGATACGCAGTATTTT. It codes for CASSQDLRTRGTDTQYF.